Listed below are T cell receptor beta chains from one sample, sequenced in a study of T cell responses to AZD1222 COVID-19 vaccine. The data were produced by immunoSEQ multiplex PCR, yet TCRdb's version contains in-frame clones alone and is incomplete. The data contain 150,000 to 200,000 clones, around 87% of them seen just once; the ten biggest clones take up 2.5% to 3%. Source: peripheral blood, taken on day 0 of MenACWY control vaccination. The receptors were sampled from an adult in good health. Both conserved end residues are part of each CDR3. A D gene is named only where the DNA matches it firmly. Clone size is not always given. Where it is, it says once, few, many or a class for expanded clones.

len | abundance | j_gene | v_gene | d_gene | CDR3aa | CDR3nt
18 | NA | TRBJ1-3 | TRBV30 | NA | CAWSVPLRQFNSGNTIYF | TGTGCCTGGAGTGTACCCCTCCGACAGTTCAACTCTGGAAACACCATATATTTT
14 | NA | TRBJ1-5 | TRBV6-5 | TRBD1 | CASSKNRGGQPQHF | TGTGCCAGCAGCAAGAACAGGGGAGGCCAGCCCCAGCATTTT
14 | NA | TRBJ2-5 | TRBV7-9 | TRBD2 | CASSPGLAEVPKYF | TGTGCCAGCAGTCCGGGACTAGCGGAGGTTCCCAAGTACTTC
13 | once | TRBJ1-1 | TRBV30 | TRBD1 | CAWSGQGITEAFF | TGTGCCTGGAGCGGACAGGGGATCACTGAAGCTTTCTTT
14 | few | TRBJ1-4 | TRBV28 | TRBD1 | CASSLVGTDEKLFF | TGTGCCAGCAGTTTAGTAGGGACAGATGAAAAACTGTTTTTT
15 | NA | TRBJ2-7 | TRBV5-4 | TRBD2 | CASSLVGSGAYEQYF | TGTGCCAGCAGCTTGGTCGGTAGCGGGGCTTACGAGCAGTACTTC
14 | NA | TRBJ1-6 | TRBV3-1/TRBV3-2 | TRBD1 | CASSQWTGASPLHF | TGTGCCAGCAGCCAATGGACAGGGGCTTCACCCCTCCACTTT
13 | once | TRBJ1-2 | TRBV4-2 | NA | CASSLNPGHGYTF | TGTGCCAGCAGCCTTAACCCGGGACACGGCTACACCTTC
13 | NA | TRBJ1-2 | TRBV14 | NA | CASSPGTNYGYTF | TGTGCCAGCAGCCCCGGAACTAACTATGGCTACACCTTC
15 | NA | TRBJ1-6 | TRBV5-1 | NA | CASSLDGNGNSPLHF | TGCGCCAGCAGCTTGGATGGCAACGGGAATTCACCCCTCCACTTT
14 | NA | TRBJ1-1 | TRBV11-1 | NA | CASSLGRVGTEAFF | TGTGCCAGCAGCTTAGGCCGAGTGGGCACTGAAGCTTTCTTT
15 | NA | TRBJ2-7 | TRBV11-2 | TRBD1 | CASNRGQGVSYEQYF | TGTGCCAGCAATCGGGGACAGGGGGTCTCCTACGAGCAGTACTTC
13 | NA | TRBJ1-5 | TRBV9 | NA | CASSVGDNQPQHF | TGTGCCAGCAGCGTAGGAGACAATCAGCCCCAGCATTTT
15 | NA | TRBJ1-2 | TRBV19 | TRBD1 | CASSAPGTGSYGYTF | TGTGCCAGTAGTGCTCCAGGGACAGGGAGCTATGGCTACACCTTC